This T cell receptor beta chain came from a study of cytomegalovirus exposure and HLA in healthy donors. General observations from the study: A reported reduction in N-insertions relative to the roughly 710-donor mean was seen in an Asian-associated ancestry cluster in a later analysis. Later examination showed HLA-associated TCR beta chains had greater clonal expansion than equally common others.

This clone was counted once. Its antigen is unidentified. 13 Jbeta primers and 60 Vbeta primers were used for the PCR. TCRdb keeps only in-frame clones here, not all; method: immunoSEQ multiplex PCR. The sample gives 80,000 to 100,000 clones, less than 70% of which show up once; around 1.3% is in the top ten. The germline V gene encodes CDR1 MGHRA and CDR2 YSYEKL. This CDR3 comprises 14 residues. J was trimmed by 3 bases and V by 5 bases; bases with no gene match: 3. This TCR derives from a female donor in good health and CMV-seronegative. The rearrangement joins TRBV4-1 to TRBJ1-5; 8 positions match TRBD1. The sequenced material came from PBMCs. CDR3 protein: CASSTTGVNQPQHF. The CDR3 DNA reads TGCGCCAGCAGCACGACAGGGGTCAATCAGCCCCAGCATTTT.